This note documents a single TCR beta chain sequence. No antigen is known for it. This entry comes from a study of T-cell memory formation after mild COVID-19. General study findings and limits: A second wave expanding day 15 to 37 was CD4+-biased; contracting clones were balanced. Memory from before infection featured some responding clones, which suggests cross-reactive memory joined.

This CDR3 is 15 amino acids long. Germline CDR1 reads MGHDK; CDR2 reads SYGVNS. Trimming removed 1 base from V and 5 bases from J; junction bases left unmatched: 3. Barcoded TCR alpha and TCR beta cDNA libraries with UMIs came from 5'RACE using constant-segment primers. One entry per CDR3 protein, called by TCRdb with MiXCR from the 5' RACE reads. The table records more than 300,000 distinct CDR3 sequences, roughly an eighth of them present only once. Sequencing input: PBMCs or a T cell subset sorted from them (not recorded which). The receptor's source is a man between 18 and 35 years old who had mild COVID-19 (a few samples of this study predate the infection). Cell type and time point are not known. The genes are TRBV25-1 and TRBJ2-3; 10 nucleotides line up with TRBD2. The CDR3, as DNA: TGTGCCAGCAGTGAATTAGCGGGGGGCAAAGATACGCAGTATTTT. The encoded protein is CASSELAGGKDTQYF. Full variable domain (missing parts from reference TRBV25-1 and TRBJ2-3): EADIYQTPRYLVIGTGKKITLECSQTMGHDKMYWYQQDPGMELHLIHYSYGVNSTEKGDLSSESTVSRIRTEHFPLTLESARPSHTSQYLCASSELAGGKDTQYFGPGTRLTVL.